These T cell receptor beta chains were read from a single sample in a study of blood T cells in healthy people across ages. Via MiXCR, TCRdb re-called the 5' RACE reads, giving one row per CDR3 protein. The table records 1.5 million to 2 million distinct CDR3 sequences, over 25% of them present only once. Sequencing input: blood. The receptors were sampled from a woman aged 30 to 39 in good health. CDR3s include the opening cysteine and the closing phenylalanine or tryptophan. D genes are given only for firm matches. Clone size appears in some rows only: once, few, many, or a class for an expanded clone.

d_call: NA; clone_size: many; j_call: TRBJ2-4; v_call: TRBV5-5; cdr3_nt: TGTGCCAGCAGCTTGGTCCCGACCCCCCAAGACAAAAACATTCAGTACTTC; cdr3_aa: CASSLVPTPQDKNIQYF
d_call: TRBD2; clone_size: many; j_call: TRBJ2-7; v_call: TRBV6-6; cdr3_nt: TGTGCCAGCAGTTACTCTGGCCCTAGAGCGGGAGAGCATGAGCAGTACTTC; cdr3_aa: CASSYSGPRAGEHEQYF
d_call: NA; clone_size: many; j_call: TRBJ2-1; v_call: TRBV15; cdr3_nt: TGTGCCACCAGCAGAGGGGATGACTACAATGAGCAGTTCTTC; cdr3_aa: CATSRGDDYNEQFF
d_call: NA; clone_size: NA; j_call: TRBJ1-4; v_call: TRBV4-1; cdr3_nt: TGCGCCAGCACCCATGGCGGGGGACTTAATGAAAAACTGTTTTTT; cdr3_aa: CASTHGGGLNEKLFF
d_call: NA; clone_size: few; j_call: TRBJ1-1; v_call: TRBV7-2; cdr3_nt: TGTGCCAGCAGCGTGTCGGGGAGGACTGAAGCTTTCTTT; cdr3_aa: CASSVSGRTEAFF
d_call: NA; clone_size: NA; j_call: TRBJ2-5; v_call: TRBV28; cdr3_nt: TGTGCCAGCAGTCACTTCCTAGAGACCCAAGAGACCCAGTACTTC; cdr3_aa: CASSHFLETQETQYF
d_call: TRBD2; clone_size: NA; j_call: TRBJ2-3; v_call: TRBV12-3/TRBV12-4; cdr3_nt: TGTGCCAGCAGTCCCGGGACTAGCGGGGTCAGCCCGCAGTATTTT; cdr3_aa: CASSPGTSGVSPQYF
d_call: TRBD2; clone_size: NA; j_call: TRBJ2-7; v_call: TRBV15; cdr3_nt: TGTGCCACCAGCAGAGATCGGGAGGGGGGGGTCTACAATGAGCAGTACTTC; cdr3_aa: CATSRDREGGVYNEQYF
d_call: TRBD2; clone_size: NA; j_call: TRBJ2-5; v_call: TRBV18; cdr3_nt: TGTGCCAGCTCACCAATCTATTCGGCGGGGGGTCCCCAAGAGACCCAGTACTTC; cdr3_aa: CASSPIYSAGGPQETQYF
d_call: NA; clone_size: many; j_call: TRBJ2-1; v_call: TRBV12-3/TRBV12-4; cdr3_nt: TGTGCCAGCAACGGAGAGACTGTCCGCTCCTACAATGAGCAGTTCTTC; cdr3_aa: CASNGETVRSYNEQFF
d_call: TRBD1; clone_size: few; j_call: TRBJ1-5; v_call: TRBV7-9; cdr3_nt: TGTGCCAGCAGCCACGGACAGGGGAAACAGCCCCAGCATTTT; cdr3_aa: CASSHGQGKQPQHF
d_call: NA; clone_size: NA; j_call: TRBJ1-4; v_call: TRBV29-1; cdr3_nt: TGCAGCGTTGAAGGGACACCCAGGGAAAAACTGTTTTTT; cdr3_aa: CSVEGTPREKLFF
d_call: NA; clone_size: few; j_call: TRBJ2-4; v_call: TRBV10-1; cdr3_nt: TGCGCCAGCAGTGAGGGGGACGAAAACATTCAGTACTTC; cdr3_aa: CASSEGDENIQYF
d_call: NA; clone_size: few; j_call: TRBJ2-2; v_call: TRBV29-1; cdr3_nt: TGCAGCGTTGCGGCCGACACCGGGGAGCTGTTTTTT; cdr3_aa: CSVAADTGELFF
d_call: TRBD1; clone_size: NA; j_call: TRBJ2-1; v_call: TRBV14; cdr3_nt: TGTGCCAGCAGCTTACATTTGGGGACAGGGGGCCACAATGAGCAGTTCTTC; cdr3_aa: CASSLHLGTGGHNEQFF
d_call: NA; clone_size: NA; j_call: TRBJ1-1; v_call: TRBV20-1; cdr3_nt: TGCAGTGCTAGAGAGATTAGCACTGAAGCTTTCTTT; cdr3_aa: CSAREISTEAFF
d_call: NA; clone_size: many; j_call: TRBJ2-7; v_call: TRBV20-1; cdr3_nt: TGCAGTGCTAGCGGGGACGCCCCAAACGAGCAGTACTTC; cdr3_aa: CSASGDAPNEQYF
d_call: NA; clone_size: many; j_call: TRBJ2-5; v_call: TRBV7-9; cdr3_nt: TGTGCCAGCAGCTCCGTTGAGGAGACCCAGTACTTC; cdr3_aa: CASSSVEETQYF
d_call: NA; clone_size: NA; j_call: TRBJ1-6; v_call: TRBV20-1; cdr3_nt: TGCAGTGCTAGTAAGCGACAGACTAACTCACCCCTCCACTTT; cdr3_aa: CSASKRQTNSPLHF
d_call: NA; clone_size: NA; j_call: TRBJ2-4; v_call: TRBV18; cdr3_nt: TGTGCCAGCTCACCAGGGACCAAAACGAACATTCAGTACTTC; cdr3_aa: CASSPGTKTNIQYF
d_call: NA; clone_size: few; j_call: TRBJ2-5; v_call: TRBV12-3/TRBV12-4; cdr3_nt: TGTGCCAGCAGTTTACGGCACTTCCAAGAGACCCAGTACTTC; cdr3_aa: CASSLRHFQETQYF
d_call: NA; clone_size: NA; j_call: TRBJ2-7; v_call: TRBV6-5; cdr3_nt: TGTGCCAGCAGTTACACCGGTGGGGTTTACGAGCAGTACTTC; cdr3_aa: CASSYTGGVYEQYF
d_call: NA; clone_size: few; j_call: TRBJ2-5; v_call: TRBV6-6; cdr3_nt: TGTGCCAGCAGTTACGCCATGGGCCCCCAAGAGACCCAGTACTTC; cdr3_aa: CASSYAMGPQETQYF
d_call: TRBD1; clone_size: many; j_call: TRBJ2-5; v_call: TRBV10-3; cdr3_nt: TGTGCCATCAGTGATGGGACAGGAGAACAAGAGACCCAGTACTTC; cdr3_aa: CAISDGTGEQETQYF
d_call: TRBD2; clone_size: NA; j_call: TRBJ2-3; v_call: TRBV7-2; cdr3_nt: TGTGCCAGCAGCCTGGGACTAGCGCATAGCACAGATACGCAGTATTTT; cdr3_aa: CASSLGLAHSTDTQYF
d_call: TRBD2; clone_size: NA; j_call: TRBJ2-1; v_call: TRBV7-2; cdr3_nt: TGTGCCAGCAGCTCCACCGGGACTAGCGGGGGATCAGAGCAGTTCTTC; cdr3_aa: CASSSTGTSGGSEQFF
d_call: NA; clone_size: NA; j_call: TRBJ1-2; v_call: TRBV2; cdr3_nt: TGTGCCAGCAGTGTGGAGACGGGAGCTTATGGCTACACCTTC; cdr3_aa: CASSVETGAYGYTF
d_call: NA; clone_size: many; j_call: TRBJ2-5; v_call: TRBV4-1; cdr3_nt: TGCGCCAGCAGCCAAGGAGACAGCCAAGAGACCCAGTACTTC; cdr3_aa: CASSQGDSQETQYF
d_call: NA; clone_size: NA; j_call: TRBJ1-2; v_call: TRBV6-2/TRBV6-3; cdr3_nt: TGTGCCAGCAGTAAAGGCTCGACGTTGGCAGTTAACTATGGTTACACCTTC; cdr3_aa: CASSKGSTLAVNYGYTF
d_call: NA; clone_size: NA; j_call: TRBJ2-6; v_call: TRBV12-3/TRBV12-4; cdr3_nt: TGTGCCAGCAGTCTTCCGTGGGGGGCCCAAGACGGAGGGGCCAACGTCCTGACTTTC; cdr3_aa: CASSLPWGAQDGGANVLTF
d_call: TRBD2; clone_size: few; j_call: TRBJ2-1; v_call: TRBV20-1; cdr3_nt: TGCAGTGCACCCATAGCGGGCCCCCCGAGGAATGAGCAGTTCTTC; cdr3_aa: CSAPIAGPPRNEQFF
d_call: NA; clone_size: few; j_call: TRBJ2-7; v_call: TRBV27; cdr3_nt: TGTGCCAGCAGTTTATTCGCAGGGAAGACCTACGAGCAGTACTTC; cdr3_aa: CASSLFAGKTYEQYF
d_call: NA; clone_size: many; j_call: TRBJ2-7; v_call: TRBV7-2; cdr3_nt: TGTGCCAGCAGCTTAGCGTTAGGGGCCTACGAGCAGTACTTC; cdr3_aa: CASSLALGAYEQYF
d_call: NA; clone_size: NA; j_call: TRBJ2-2; v_call: TRBV7-2; cdr3_nt: TGTGCCAGCAGCTCCGCCGTGACCGGGGAGCTGTTTTTT; cdr3_aa: CASSSAVTGELFF
d_call: NA; clone_size: NA; j_call: TRBJ2-3; v_call: TRBV7-3; cdr3_nt: TGTGCCAGCAGCCCACAAGGGGACCGTTCGCAGTATTTT; cdr3_aa: CASSPQGDRSQYF
d_call: TRBD1; clone_size: once; j_call: TRBJ1-3; v_call: TRBV12-3/TRBV12-4; cdr3_nt: TGTGCCAGCAGTTTCCAGGGGGAGAGTTCTGGAAACACCATATATTTT; cdr3_aa: CASSFQGESSGNTIYF
d_call: NA; clone_size: many; j_call: TRBJ2-6; v_call: TRBV5-6; cdr3_nt: TGTGCCAGCAGCGCCGGGTTGGCCAACGTCCTGACTTTC; cdr3_aa: CASSAGLANVLTF
d_call: NA; clone_size: few; j_call: TRBJ2-1; v_call: TRBV20-1; cdr3_nt: TGCAGTCCGAAGAGGTCCTACAATGAGCAGTTCTTC; cdr3_aa: CSPKRSYNEQFF
d_call: NA; clone_size: NA; j_call: TRBJ1-3; v_call: TRBV12-3/TRBV12-4; cdr3_nt: TGTGCCAGCACCCGACAGTCCTCTGGAAACACCATATATTTT; cdr3_aa: CASTRQSSGNTIYF
d_call: NA; clone_size: NA; j_call: TRBJ1-6; v_call: TRBV18; cdr3_nt: TGTGCCAGCTCACAAGGACCTGGGGATTCACCCCTCCACTTT; cdr3_aa: CASSQGPGDSPLHF
d_call: TRBD2; clone_size: NA; j_call: TRBJ2-1; v_call: TRBV9; cdr3_nt: TGTGCCAGCAGCCTCCGAGCGGGAGTCGATGAGCAGTTCTTC; cdr3_aa: CASSLRAGVDEQFF
d_call: TRBD2; clone_size: many; j_call: TRBJ2-4; v_call: TRBV29-1; cdr3_nt: TGCAGCGTTGAAGATCGGCCTAGCGGGAGCGTTGAGCAGTACTTC; cdr3_aa: CSVEDRPSGSVEQYF
d_call: TRBD1; clone_size: NA; j_call: TRBJ2-7; v_call: TRBV7-9; cdr3_nt: TGTGCCAGCAGCCGTTGGGACAGCGAAGCGCAGTACTTC; cdr3_aa: CASSRWDSEAQYF
d_call: TRBD2; clone_size: NA; j_call: TRBJ2-5; v_call: TRBV24-1; cdr3_nt: TGTGCCACCAGTGAATGGACTAGCGGGAGACTTTCAAAAGAGACCCAGTACTTC; cdr3_aa: CATSEWTSGRLSKETQYF
d_call: NA; clone_size: NA; j_call: TRBJ2-1; v_call: TRBV20-1; cdr3_nt: TGCAGTGCTCAATTCCAGGGGGGGTACAATGGGCAGTTCTTC; cdr3_aa: CSAQFQGGYNGQFF
d_call: NA; clone_size: NA; j_call: TRBJ2-7; v_call: TRBV6-2/TRBV6-3; cdr3_nt: TGTGCCAGCGGTCGTGTGGCCTACGAGCAGTACTTC; cdr3_aa: CASGRVAYEQYF